The 27 T cell receptor beta chains reported below all come from one sample, sequenced in a study of OX40 agonist ivuxolimab in advanced cancers. Measured with immunoSEQ multiplex PCR; TCRdb has only the in-frame clones, and not every one. Among about 34,000 clones listed, roughly 80% were seen once. The sample was CD4+ or CD8+ T cells sorted from blood, taken in a trial of the OX40 agonist ivuxolimab. These receptors were taken from an adult with an advanced solid tumor such as melanoma, head and neck, liver or kidney cancer.

The chain carries TRBV7-9 and TRBJ2-5; D gene ambiguous. The CDR3 has 13 residues. The V and J ends lost 6 bases and 1 base respectively, with 9 bases between them. The V gene's germline CDR1 is SEHNR and CDR2 FQNEAQ (reference sequence). CDR3 nucleotides: TGTGCCAGCAGAACAAGAAGCCAAGAGACCCAGTACTTC. This encodes CASRTRSQETQYF.

The rearrangement uses TRBV27 and TRBJ2-3; D may be TRBD1 or TRBD2 (5 bases each). V was pared by 7 bases and J by 0 bases, with 11 bases between. The CDR3 is 14 amino acids. Germline lookup yields CDR1 MNHEY and CDR2 SMNVEV (reference sequence). The CDR3 sequence: CASKWDVSTDTQYF. CDR3 DNA: TGTGCCAGCAAGTGGGACGTAAGCACAGATACGCAGTATTTT.

This chain uses TRBV11-3 with TRBJ2-7, with D maybe TRBD2 (6 bases). The V and J ends lost 2 bases and 6 bases respectively, with 8 bases between them. CDR3 length: 12 amino acids. The V gene's germline CDR1 is SGHNT and CDR2 YENEEA. The CDR3 nucleotides are TGTGCCAGCAGCTTAATGGGGGGCGAGCAGTACTTC. Its protein product is CASSLMGGEQYF.

The V and J genes are TRBV15 and TRBJ2-3; 8 bases map to TRBD2. Germline values: CDR1 LNHNV, CDR2 YYDKDF (reference sequence). V shed 3 bases and J 0 bases; nucleotides not matched to a gene: 8. The CDR3 loop spans 17 amino acids. CDR3 coding DNA: TGTGCCACCAGCAGGAAAGCGGGGGCGAGTAGCACAGATACGCAGTATTTT. Translating gives CATSRKAGASSTDTQYF.

The V gene is TRBV5-1, the J gene TRBJ2-5; 7 bases align to TRBD2. V trimming: 2 bases; J trimming: 1 base; junction bases outside the gene matches: 2. This CDR3 is 14 amino acids long. CDR1 is SGHRS and CDR2 is YFSETQ in the germline V gene. The DNA for the CDR3 is TGCGCCAGCAGCTTATCTAGCGGCCAAGAGACCCAGTACTTC. This gives the protein CASSLSSGQETQYF.

The chain combines TRBV6-6 with TRBJ1-5; the D gene is possibly TRBD1 (6 bases). The CDR3 covers 15 residues. The germline V and J ends were trimmed by 6 bases and 1 base, with 13 bases remaining between them. Germline CDR1 MNHNY, CDR2 SVGAGI (reference sequence). Written as DNA, the CDR3 is TGTGCCAGCAGACGGGACACCTCAAGCAATCAGCCCCAGCATTTT. This codes for CASRRDTSSNQPQHF.

This chain joins TRBV28 and TRBJ1-5; D may be TRBD1 (5 bases). Germline V gene lookup returns CDR1 MDHEN and CDR2 SYDVKM. This CDR3 comprises 12 residues. V lost 5 bases to trimming and J lost 9 bases, with 11 bases between them. The CDR3 loop is CASSTPTGPQHF. CDR3 coding DNA: TGTGCCAGCAGTACACCAACAGGGCCCCAGCATTTT. The full variable domain, its missing parts supplied by reference TRBV28 and TRBJ1-5, is DVKVTQSSRYLVKRTGEKVFLECVQDMDHENMFWYRQDPGLGLRLIYFSYDVKMKEKGDIPEGYSVSREKKERFSLILESASTNQTSMYLCASSTPTGPQHFGDGTRLSIL.

V usage is TRBV5-6 and J usage is TRBJ1-4; 11 positions match TRBD1. Germline V lookup: CDR1 SGHDT, CDR2 YYEEEE. This CDR3 has 18 residues. V shed 4 bases, J shed 0 bases, and the junction held 8 bases outside the gene matches. The CDR3 DNA is TGTGCCAGCAGCACCGGGGACAGGGGGTATTCAACTAATGAAAAACTGTTTTTT. This codes for CASSTGDRGYSTNEKLFF.

This clone was counted a single time. The chain is built from TRBV12-5 and TRBJ2-7; D remains unclear. The CDR3 is 14 residues long. CDR1 and CDR2 from the germline V gene are LGHNT and FRNRAP. The germline V and J ends were trimmed by 8 bases and 4 bases, with 18 bases remaining between them. In nucleotides, the CDR3 is TGTGCTAGTACAAACCAACTATCCCTATACGAGCAGTACTTC. Protein: CASTNQLSLYEQYF.

This chain uses TRBV27 with TRBJ2-7, with a possible D match to TRBD1 (6 bases). The V gene's germline CDR1 is MNHEY and CDR2 SMNVEV (reference sequence). V was trimmed by 3 bases and J by 3 bases, leaving 18 bases between them. The CDR3 is 16 amino acids. The DNA for the CDR3 is TGTGCCAGCAGTTTGGACAGTCCCTGGGGTGGCTACGAGCAGTACTTC. Its translation is CASSLDSPWGGYEQYF.

The chain uses TRBV9 and TRBJ1-1; D uncertain. The CDR3 totals 15 residues. The V gene lost 0 bases and the J gene lost 5 bases, with 14 bases spanning the gap. The V gene's germline CDR1 is SGDLS and CDR2 YYNGEE. The CDR3 sequence: CASSVAEMGGTEAFF. As DNA, the CDR3 is TGTGCCAGCAGCGTAGCGGAAATGGGTGGAACTGAAGCTTTCTTT.

The chain has TRBV6-5 and TRBJ1-1; D may be TRBD1 (5 bases). The germline V gene has CDR1 MNHEY and CDR2 SVGAGI. The CDR3 is 13 amino acids. Trimming took off 6 bases at V and 1 base at J, with 9 bases between the two ends. The CDR3 nucleotides are TGTGCCAGCAGCCGCCAGGGGAACACTGAAGCTTTCTTT. This encodes CASSRQGNTEAFF.

This sequence joins TRBV7-9 and TRBJ1-1; 9 bases agree with TRBD1. Germline CDR1 reads SEHNR; CDR2 reads FQNEAQ (reference sequence). Trimming cost V 5 bases and J 2 bases; bases outside gene matches: 6. This CDR3 comprises 15 residues. Written as DNA, the CDR3 is TGTGCCAGCAGCATCCGGACAGGGGCCAACACTGAAGCTTTCTTT. Protein sequence: CASSIRTGANTEAFF.

This clone has only a few counts. This chain links TRBV30 with TRBJ1-1; D not resolved. The germline V gene has CDR1 GTSNPN and CDR2 SVGIG (reference sequence). Trimming left V 5 bases short and J 3 bases short, with 10 bases between. The CDR3 runs to 12 residues. The CDR3 loop reads CAWAQYYTEAFF. For the CDR3, the DNA is TGTGCCTGGGCCCAGTATTACACTGAAGCTTTCTTT.

The chain links TRBV12-5 to TRBJ2-7; unclear D gene. Germline values: CDR1 LGHNT, CDR2 FRNRAP. Trimming took off 0 bases at V and 4 bases at J, with 10 bases between the two ends. The CDR3 contains 14 residues. The DNA of the CDR3 is TGTGCTAGTGGTTTGGTAGATGTCAGATACGAGCAGTACTTC. Translating gives CASGLVDVRYEQYF.

The genes are TRBV7-8 and TRBJ1-3; no clear D. There are 17 residues in the CDR3. V dropped 4 bases and J dropped 0 bases, with 16 bases sitting between them. The germline CDR1 and CDR2 sequences are SGHVS and FQNEAQ. The CDR3 region is CASSYNSNLDSGNTIYF. DNA for the CDR3: TGTGCCAGCAGCTATAACAGTAACCTCGACTCTGGAAACACCATATATTTT.

The gene calls are TRBV6-1 and TRBJ1-1, with D unresolved. V was shortened by 8 bases and J by 2 bases, with 12 bases between the two germline ends. Germline V lookup: CDR1 MNHNS, CDR2 SASEGT. The CDR3 runs to 13 residues. CDR3 amino acids: CASGPTANTEAFF. For the CDR3, the DNA is TGTGCCAGCGGACCGACCGCTAACACTGAAGCTTTCTTT.

The DNA of the CDR3 is TGTGCCAGCAGTGCAGGGACAGCGCATTCACCCCTCCACTTT. Translating it yields CASSAGTAHSPLHF. The V gene is TRBV6-5, the J gene TRBJ1-6; 7 nucleotides agree with TRBD1. The germline CDR1 and CDR2 sequences are MNHEY and SVGAGI. The trim removed 5 bases at V and 8 bases at J, leaving 6 bases unmatched. The CDR3 has 14 residues.

This sequence joins TRBV20-1 and TRBJ2-7; possibly TRBD1 for D (5 bases). V was trimmed by 7 bases and J by 3 bases, leaving 10 bases between them. The CDR3 is made up of 11 amino acids. CDR1 and CDR2 (germline): DFQATT, SNEGSKA (reference sequence). CDR3 sequence (DNA): TGCAGTGGACAGAAAAACTACGAGCAGTACTTC. This translates into CSGQKNYEQYF.

This chain uses TRBV5-8 with TRBJ2-1; maybe TRBD1 (6 bases). V gave up 1 base and J gave up 1 base, with 12 bases separating them. Germline V gene lookup returns CDR1 SGHTS and CDR2 YDEGEE. The CDR3 extends over 16 amino acids. The CDR3 bases are TGTGCCAGCAGCTTGCACCAGGGGAGATCCTACAATGAGCAGTTCTTC. Translated: CASSLHQGRSYNEQFF.

This chain joins TRBV7-3 and TRBJ1-1; no definite D call. Between the trimmed V and J ends, which lost 5 bases and 1 base, there was a span of 8 bases. Germline V gene sequence: CDR1 SGHTA, CDR2 FQGTGA. The CDR3 extends over 13 amino acids. CDR3 loop: CASSNGRNTEAFF. The CDR3 DNA reads TGTGCCAGCAGCAATGGGAGGAACACTGAAGCTTTCTTT.

The chain links TRBV5-1 to TRBJ2-5; D perhaps matches TRBD2 (5 bases). CDR3 size: 13 residues. Trimming shortened V by 5 bases and J by 1 base, and 9 bases separated the two germline ends. From germline, CDR1 is SGHRS and CDR2 YFSETQ. This CDR3 is CASRWTGQETQYF. The CDR3 region has the DNA TGCGCCAGCAGATGGACTGGCCAAGAGACCCAGTACTTC.

This chain connects TRBV7-2 to TRBJ1-5; 9 bases map to TRBD1. With V trimmed by 3 bases and J by 0 bases, 9 bases remained unmatched. The CDR3 loop spans 18 amino acids. Per the germline V gene, CDR1 is SGHTA and CDR2 is FQGNSA. The CDR3 sequence is CASSFKQGAVYSNQPQHF. The CDR3, as DNA: TGTGCCAGCAGCTTCAAACAGGGGGCCGTATATAGCAATCAGCCCCAGCATTTT.

The CDR3 here is CSVGEETQYF. The CDR3 DNA follows: TGCAGCGTTGGGGAGGAGACCCAGTACTTC. The chain combines TRBV29-1 with TRBJ2-5; D perhaps matches TRBD2 (5 bases). The germline gives CDR1 SQVTM, CDR2 ANQGSEA. The CDR3 loop spans 10 amino acids. Trimming left V 4 bases short and J 5 bases short, with 5 bases between.

This sequence joins TRBV9 and TRBJ1-1; D gene ambiguous. This CDR3 has 14 residues. V was trimmed by 4 bases and J by 0 bases, leaving 10 bases between them. CDR1 is SGDLS and CDR2 is YYNGEE in the germline V gene. CDR3 sequence: CASSFGPLNTEAFF. Written as DNA, the CDR3 is TGTGCCAGCAGCTTCGGACCGTTGAACACTGAAGCTTTCTTT.

CDR3 coding DNA: TGTGCCAGCAGTTACTCGATGGTTGGGTTGCCTGGCTACACCTTC. This encodes CASSYSMVGLPGYTF. The rearrangement joins TRBV6-5 to TRBJ1-2; D gene unclear. Per germline, CDR1 MNHEY and CDR2 SVGAGI. The CDR3 is 15 residues long. The V end was cut by 0 bases, the J end by 7 bases, with 15 bases between.

The gene calls are TRBV7-2 and TRBJ2-7; D is unresolved. CDR3 length: 13 amino acids. In germline, CDR1 is SGHTA, CDR2 FQGNSA. The V end lost 5 bases, the J end lost 0 bases, and 8 bases lay between the germline ends. CDR3: CASSTRSSYEQYF. The CDR3 DNA reads TGTGCCAGCAGCACCCGTAGCTCCTACGAGCAGTACTTC.